The sequence of this T cell receptor (beta chain) was determined in a study of blood T cells in healthy people across ages. This clonotype was counted at least ten times. Sample donors were healthy Caucasian individuals that came from Russia, aged about 6 to 95. PCR was performed a second time for roughly 7 to 11 cycles using a sample-barcoded 5' primer and a J-beta primer mix. TCRdb reprocessed the 5' RACE reads via MiXCR and lists one record per CDR3 protein. The sample shows 1.5 million to 2 million distinct CDR3 sequences, roughly 28% of them seen only once. Germline V gene sequence: CDR1 SNHLY, CDR2 FYNNEI. V was pared by 6 bases and J by 2 bases, with 10 bases between. The CDR3 contains 13 residues.

This chain links TRBV2 with TRBJ1-2; D is possibly TRBD1 (6 bases). The sequence was collected from a woman younger than 45 in good health. Material for sequencing was blood. In DNA, the CDR3 is TGTGCCAGCAGCGCCGACAGGAACTATGGCTACACCTTC. This codes for CASSADRNYGYTF.